The T cell receptor (beta chain) described here comes from a study of T cells in localized non-small cell lung cancer. Here immunoSEQ multiplex PCR was the method, and the copy in TCRdb shows in-frame clones only, minus some. The data contain 55,000 to 65,000 clones, approximately 90% of them singletons. Study findings and constraints: Elevated blood T cell density was associated with longer overall survival. The tumor had only one region sequenced, so heterogeneity remains possible. It was uninvolved adjacent lung that showed the highest T cell clonality, exceeding tumor. Paired adjacent lung recovered a median about 60 of the top 100 tumor clones.

Trimming cost V 3 bases and J 2 bases, with 17 bases left between them. Germline V gene data show CDR1 as SGDLS and CDR2 as YYNGEE. The CDR3 is 16 amino acids. About this clone itself: The antigen is not known.

This specimen was peripheral blood, taken before any cancer treatment. The chain combines TRBV9 with TRBJ1-1, with D hard to call. The TCR was taken from a man between 40 and 75 years old with stage I lung adenocarcinoma. CDR3 sequence: CASSGHLEGSNTEAFF. The CDR3 DNA sequence: TGTGCCAGCAGCGGCCACCTCGAGGGTAGTAACACTGAAGCTTTCTTT.